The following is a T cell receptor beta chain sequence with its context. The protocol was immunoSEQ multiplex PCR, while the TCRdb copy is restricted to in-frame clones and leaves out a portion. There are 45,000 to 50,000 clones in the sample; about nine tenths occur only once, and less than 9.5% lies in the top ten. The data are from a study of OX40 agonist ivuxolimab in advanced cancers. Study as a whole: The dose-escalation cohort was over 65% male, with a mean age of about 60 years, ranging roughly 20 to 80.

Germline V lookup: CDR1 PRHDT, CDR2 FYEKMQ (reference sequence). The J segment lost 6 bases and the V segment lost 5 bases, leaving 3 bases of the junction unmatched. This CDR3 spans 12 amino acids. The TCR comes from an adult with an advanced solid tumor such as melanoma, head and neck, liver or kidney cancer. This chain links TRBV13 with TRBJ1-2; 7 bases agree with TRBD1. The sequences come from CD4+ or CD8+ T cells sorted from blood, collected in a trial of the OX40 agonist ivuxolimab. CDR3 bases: TGTGCCAGCAGCCGACAGGGTAATGGCTACACCTTC. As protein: CASSRQGNGYTF.